The 29 T cell receptor beta chains listed next were all sequenced from one sample in a study of blood T cell repertoires in COVID-19. Data came from immunoSEQ multiplex PCR; TCRdb stores just in-frame clones and leaves some out. Among a few hundred thousand clones listed, roughly 91% were seen once. Sequenced input: PBMCs or T cells enriched from blood (not recorded which). The receptors derive from a young man who had recovered from COVID-19.

The J gene is TRBJ1-4, the V gene TRBV29-1; D perhaps matches TRBD1 (5 bases). There are 12 residues in the CDR3. The V gene lost 3 bases and the J gene lost 12 bases, with 14 bases spanning the gap. CDR1 and CDR2 (germline): SQVTM, ANQGSEA. In nucleotides, the CDR3 is TGCAGCGTTGAGGTCAGGAGGGACGAACTGTTTTTT. It yields the protein CSVEVRRDELFF.

The rearrangement links TRBV2 to TRBJ1-1; D is perhaps TRBD1 (6 bases). Germline V gives CDR1 SNHLY, CDR2 FYNNEI. The CDR3 has 15 amino acids. V dropped 3 bases and J dropped 1 base, with 12 bases sitting between them. Written as DNA, the CDR3 is TGTGCCAGCAGTGAGGGGGCCTTTGAGAACACTGAAGCTTTCTTT. This gives the protein CASSEGAFENTEAFF.

The V and J genes are TRBV5-1 and TRBJ1-4, with 9 bases lining up with TRBD1. Germline values: CDR1 SGHRS, CDR2 YFSETQ. The CDR3 spans 16 residues. V shed 4 bases, J shed 7 bases, and the junction held 11 bases outside the gene matches. CDR3 nucleotides: TGCGCCAGCAGCGAACGGCTGACAGGGGGTGGTGAAAAACTGTTTTTT. This gives the protein CASSERLTGGGEKLFF. Based on the CDR3 plus reference TRBV5-1 and TRBJ1-4, the full variable domain is KAGVTQTPRYLIKTRGQQVTLSCSPISGHRSVSWYQQTPGQGLQFLFEYFSETQRNKGNFPGRFSGRQFSNSRSEMNVSTLELGDSALYLCASSERLTGGGEKLFFGSGTQLSVL.

This sequence joins TRBV28 and TRBJ1-1; no definite D call. The V and J ends lost 7 bases and 6 bases respectively, with 18 bases between them. The CDR3 contains 14 residues. Germline values: CDR1 MDHEN, CDR2 SYDVKM. CDR3: CASTPEVGFPEAFF. The CDR3 DNA reads as TGTGCCAGCACTCCTGAGGTTGGATTCCCTGAAGCTTTCTTT.

The rearrangement links TRBV24-1 to TRBJ2-3; D might be TRBD1 (6 bases). CDR3 length: 18 residues. V was clipped by 4 bases and J by 2 bases, with 21 bases between them. Germline loops: CDR1 KGHDR, CDR2 SFDVKD. CDR3 nucleotide sequence: TGTGCCACCAGTGACCGCAGCCGGGACACCTTACACACAGATACGCAGTATTTT. Translation: CATSDRSRDTLHTDTQYF.

This clone was seen only once. The chain uses TRBV18 and TRBJ2-7, with 8 bases aligning to TRBD1. Germline V CDR1 and CDR2: KGHSH, LQKENI. The CDR3 spans 16 residues. The V gene end was trimmed by 3 bases and the J gene end by 6 bases; junction bases not matched to a gene: 13. The CDR3 coding sequence is TGTGCCAGCTCACCCAAAAGGGACAGGAGACGCTTCGAGCAGTACTTC. Its translation: CASSPKRDRRRFEQYF.

The J gene is TRBJ1-1, the V gene TRBV19; unclear D gene. The CDR3 runs 13 residues. V lost 4 bases and J lost 0, with 6 bases in between. Looked up from germline, CDR1 is LNHDA and CDR2 is SQIVND (reference sequence). This chain's CDR3 is CASSTQLNTEAFF. DNA of the CDR3: TGTGCCAGTAGTACACAGTTGAACACTGAAGCTTTCTTT.

DNA for the CDR3: TGTGCCAGTAGTATCTTATCAGGGGCTTCTGAAGCTTTCTTT. Protein product: CASSILSGASEAFF. V and J are TRBV19 and TRBJ1-1; D may be TRBD1 (6 bases). This CDR3 spans 14 amino acids. Looked up from germline, CDR1 is LNHDA and CDR2 is SQIVND (reference sequence). V was pared by 3 bases and J by 6 bases, with 14 bases between.

This chain connects TRBV2 to TRBJ1-2, with unresolved D. Looked up from germline, CDR1 is SNHLY and CDR2 is FYNNEI. The CDR3 covers 14 residues. V was pared by 1 base and J by 4 bases, with 10 bases between. The CDR3 loop reads CASSEESSIYGYTF. The DNA of the CDR3 is TGTGCCAGCAGTGAAGAGTCGAGCATCTATGGCTACACCTTC.

The genes are TRBV4-1 and TRBJ1-1; 11 nucleotides align to TRBD1. After removal of 4 bases from V and 4 bases from J, the junction contained 11 bases not matched to a gene. This CDR3 is 17 amino acids long. Per germline, CDR1 MGHRA and CDR2 YSYEKL. CDR3 sequence reads: CASSPPRTGGVRTEAFF. CDR3 DNA: TGCGCCAGCAGCCCCCCTCGGACAGGGGGCGTTCGCACTGAAGCTTTCTTT.

This chain connects TRBV13 to TRBJ2-7, with TRBD1 matching over 9 bases. CDR3 length: 16 amino acids. V lost 0 bases, J lost 5 bases, and 8 bases stayed unmatched. Germline CDR1 and CDR2: PRHDT and FYEKMQ (reference sequence). The CDR3 is CASSLGTGTGKNEQYF. In DNA form, the CDR3 reads TGTGCCAGCAGCTTAGGAACCGGGACAGGGAAGAACGAGCAGTACTTC.

About this clone: The same CDR3 can be traced to other DNA sequences in this sample. The chain couples TRBV27 to TRBJ2-7; a weak D match, TRBD2 (6 bases). The CDR3 length is 14 residues. Germline CDR1 MNHEY, CDR2 SMNVEV (reference sequence). Trimming stripped 5 bases from V and 0 bases from J, with 11 bases between. For the CDR3, the DNA is TGTGCCAGCAGTGGGGACTGGAGCTCCTACGAGCAGTACTTC. Translating gives CASSGDWSSYEQYF.

The chain uses TRBV5-1 and TRBJ1-1, with TRBD1 matching 7 bases. From germline, CDR1 is SGHRS and CDR2 YFSETQ. The CDR3 totals 14 residues. Germline trimming cut 2 bases from V and 3 bases from J; bases unmatched to any gene: 4. CDR3 amino acids: CASSLATGDTEAFF. The CDR3 DNA follows: TGCGCCAGCAGCTTAGCCACAGGGGACACTGAAGCTTTCTTT.

The chain is built from TRBV7-7 and TRBJ1-1; no clear D gene. The germline V and J ends were trimmed by 2 bases and 7 bases, with 17 bases remaining between them. In germline, CDR1 is SSHAT, CDR2 FNYEAQ (reference sequence). The length of the CDR3 is 15 residues. CDR3 loop: CASSLIQSRGSEAFF. For the CDR3, the DNA is TGTGCCAGCAGCTTAATTCAATCCCGGGGTAGTGAAGCTTTCTTT.

V is TRBV19 and J is TRBJ2-5; TRBD2 matches 8 bases. Germline V gene lookup returns CDR1 LNHDA and CDR2 SQIVND (reference sequence). The CDR3 is 15 amino acids. J was trimmed by 1 base and V by 9 bases; bases with no gene match: 10. CDR3 in amino acids: CASRPGTRIQETQYF. The CDR3 nucleotides are TGTGCCAGCCGACCCGGGACTAGGATCCAAGAGACCCAGTACTTC.

V usage is TRBV14 and J usage is TRBJ1-3; D gene ambiguous. Trimming removed 2 bases at V and 9 bases at J, with 11 bases between. Per germline, CDR1 SGHDN and CDR2 FVKESK. The CDR3 totals 13 residues. The CDR3 coding sequence is TGTGCCAGCAGCCAATACCCGTCCGGCACCATATATTTT. Translation gives CASSQYPSGTIYF.

The rearrangement links TRBV18 to TRBJ2-5; 8 nucleotides align to TRBD1. The CDR3 covers 15 residues. The V segment lost 6 bases and the J segment 2 bases; nucleotides outside the gene matches: 8. Germline CDR1 is KGHSH and CDR2 is LQKENI. CDR3 DNA sequence: TGTGCCAGCTCTCAATACCGGGACAGGCAAGAGACCCAGTACTTC. The encoded protein is CASSQYRDRQETQYF.

The rearrangement uses TRBV4-1 and TRBJ2-2; possible D gene TRBD1, 6 bases. The CDR3 has 15 amino acids. Germline V gives CDR1 MGHRA, CDR2 YSYEKL. Trimming pared 3 bases from V and 0 bases from J, leaving 8 bases between. CDR3 region: CASSQTGTNTGELFF. The CDR3 DNA sequence: TGCGCCAGCAGCCAGACAGGAACGAACACCGGGGAGCTGTTTTTT.

This rearrangement joins TRBV25-1 to TRBJ1-4; TRBD1 might be the D (5 bases). The V and J ends lost 1 base and 1 base respectively, with 7 bases between them. The CDR3 consists of 15 residues. Germline CDR1 and CDR2: MGHDK and SYGVNS. The CDR3 reads CASSESGGTNEKLFF. CDR3 nucleotide sequence: TGTGCCAGCAGTGAATCGGGGGGAACTAATGAAAAACTGTTTTTT.

This clone was detected once. The rearrangement uses TRBV28 and TRBJ2-4, with no clear D. The CDR3 consists of 15 residues. Germline V gives CDR1 MDHEN, CDR2 SYDVKM. V was pared by 2 bases and J by 3 bases, with 11 bases between. CDR3 sequence reads: CASSLGGQVKNIQYF. Written as DNA, the CDR3 is TGTGCCAGCAGTTTAGGTGGGCAGGTCAAAAACATTCAGTACTTC.

The chain joins TRBV11-3 to TRBJ2-1; TRBD1 aligns across 7 bases. The ends lost 4 bases at V and 13 bases at J; junction bases unmatched: 4. Germline V CDR1 and CDR2: SGHNT, YENEEA. The CDR3 spans 11 residues. CDR3 sequence reads: CASSSDRRQFF. The CDR3 region has the DNA TGTGCCAGCAGCTCGGACAGGCGACAGTTCTTC.

The chain uses TRBV2 and TRBJ1-3; 9 bases line up with TRBD1. The CDR3 runs to 14 residues. The germline V gene has CDR1 SNHLY and CDR2 FYNNEI. The trim removed 4 bases at V and 2 bases at J, leaving 0 bases unmatched. The CDR3 reads CASSGTGAGNTIYF. In nucleotides, the CDR3 is TGTGCCAGCAGTGGGACAGGGGCTGGAAACACCATATATTTT. The complete variable domain, with remaining parts taken from reference TRBV2 and TRBJ1-3, reads EPEVTQTPSHQVTQMGQEVILRCVPISNHLYFYWYRQILGQKVEFLVSFYNNEISEKSEIFDDQFSVERPDGSNFTLKIRSTKLEDSAMYFCASSGTGAGNTIYFGEGSWLTVV.

Here the CDR3 DNA reads TGTGCCAGCAGCTCCAAGGGCGGGAGCAATCAGCCCCAGCATTTT. Translation: CASSSKGGSNQPQHF. This chain joins TRBV7-2 and TRBJ1-5; no clear D. The CDR3 has 15 amino acids. CDR1 is SGHTA, CDR2 FQGNSA, per germline. V lost 4 bases and J 1 base, leaving 11 bases between the germline ends.

The chain recombines TRBV5-1 with TRBJ2-2; D is possibly TRBD2 (5 bases). Germline V gene lookup returns CDR1 SGHRS and CDR2 YFSETQ. Trimming took off 4 bases at V and 5 bases at J, with 21 bases between the two ends. The CDR3 contains 17 residues. CDR3 bases: TGCGCCAGCAGCAAGGATGAGGGAAAGGCGTTTACCGGGGAGCTGTTTTTT. Residues: CASSKDEGKAFTGELFF.

In DNA form, the CDR3 reads TGTGCCAGCAGTTACACGCAGACTAATCAGCCCCAGCATTTT. It translates to CASSYTQTNQPQHF. This chain uses TRBV6-5 with TRBJ1-5, with D unresolved. The CDR3 covers 14 residues. CDR1 and CDR2 (germline): MNHEY, SVGAGI. V gave up 2 bases and J gave up 4 bases, with 9 bases separating them.

This chain links TRBV27 with TRBJ2-7, with 14 bases identical to TRBD2. V lost 3 bases and J lost 2; bases outside the gene matches: 6. Germline CDR1 is MNHEY and CDR2 is SMNVEV (reference sequence). The CDR3 covers 17 residues. The CDR3 DNA follows: TGTGCCAGCAGTTTCGGACTAGCGGGAGGTAGAGCCTACGAGCAGTACTTC. Translated: CASSFGLAGGRAYEQYF.

The rearrangement links TRBV19 to TRBJ1-2; 7 nucleotides align to TRBD1. CDR1 is LNHDA and CDR2 is SQIVND in the germline V gene (reference sequence). This CDR3 contains 13 residues. J gave up 4 bases and V 6 bases, and 5 bases lay outside the gene matches. The CDR3 loop is CASRSQGTYGYTF. CDR3 DNA: TGTGCCAGTAGGTCACAGGGGACCTATGGCTACACCTTC.

The gene calls are TRBV9 and TRBJ2-5, with a weak D call TRBD2 (6 bases). The CDR3 runs to 15 residues. Germline CDR1 is SGDLS and CDR2 is YYNGEE. With 2 bases removed from V and 3 bases from J, the gap between germline ends came to 14 bases. The CDR3 nucleotides are TGTGCCAGCAGCGTCGTCGGGAGTTCTAAAGAGACCCAGTACTTC. It encodes CASSVVGSSKETQYF.

The chain joins TRBV29-1 to TRBJ1-4; 7 bases align to TRBD1. V lost 2 bases and J lost 8; bases outside the gene matches: 11. The CDR3 sequence is 15 residues long. CDR1 is SQVTM, CDR2 ANQGSEA, per germline. The CDR3 DNA reads TGCAGCGTTGAATCAAGACAGGGAGGTGTAGAAAAACTGTTTTTT. It is translated as CSVESRQGGVEKLFF.